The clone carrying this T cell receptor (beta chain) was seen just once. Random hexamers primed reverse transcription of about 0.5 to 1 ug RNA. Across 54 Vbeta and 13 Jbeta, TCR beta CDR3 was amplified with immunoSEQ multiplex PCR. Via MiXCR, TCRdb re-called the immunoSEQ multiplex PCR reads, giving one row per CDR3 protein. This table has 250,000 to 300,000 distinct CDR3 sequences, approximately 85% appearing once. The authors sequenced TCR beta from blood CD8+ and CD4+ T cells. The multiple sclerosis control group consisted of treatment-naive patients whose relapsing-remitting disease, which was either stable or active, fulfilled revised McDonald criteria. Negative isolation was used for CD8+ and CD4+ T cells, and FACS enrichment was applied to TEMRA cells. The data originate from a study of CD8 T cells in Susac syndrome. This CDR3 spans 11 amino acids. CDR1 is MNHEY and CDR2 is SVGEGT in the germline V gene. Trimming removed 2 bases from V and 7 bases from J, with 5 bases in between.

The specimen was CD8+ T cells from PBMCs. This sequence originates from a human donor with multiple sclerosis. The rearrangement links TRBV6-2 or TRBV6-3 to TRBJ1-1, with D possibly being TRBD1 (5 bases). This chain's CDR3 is CASSYGHEAFF. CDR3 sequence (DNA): TGTGCCAGCAGTTACGGACATGAAGCTTTCTTT.